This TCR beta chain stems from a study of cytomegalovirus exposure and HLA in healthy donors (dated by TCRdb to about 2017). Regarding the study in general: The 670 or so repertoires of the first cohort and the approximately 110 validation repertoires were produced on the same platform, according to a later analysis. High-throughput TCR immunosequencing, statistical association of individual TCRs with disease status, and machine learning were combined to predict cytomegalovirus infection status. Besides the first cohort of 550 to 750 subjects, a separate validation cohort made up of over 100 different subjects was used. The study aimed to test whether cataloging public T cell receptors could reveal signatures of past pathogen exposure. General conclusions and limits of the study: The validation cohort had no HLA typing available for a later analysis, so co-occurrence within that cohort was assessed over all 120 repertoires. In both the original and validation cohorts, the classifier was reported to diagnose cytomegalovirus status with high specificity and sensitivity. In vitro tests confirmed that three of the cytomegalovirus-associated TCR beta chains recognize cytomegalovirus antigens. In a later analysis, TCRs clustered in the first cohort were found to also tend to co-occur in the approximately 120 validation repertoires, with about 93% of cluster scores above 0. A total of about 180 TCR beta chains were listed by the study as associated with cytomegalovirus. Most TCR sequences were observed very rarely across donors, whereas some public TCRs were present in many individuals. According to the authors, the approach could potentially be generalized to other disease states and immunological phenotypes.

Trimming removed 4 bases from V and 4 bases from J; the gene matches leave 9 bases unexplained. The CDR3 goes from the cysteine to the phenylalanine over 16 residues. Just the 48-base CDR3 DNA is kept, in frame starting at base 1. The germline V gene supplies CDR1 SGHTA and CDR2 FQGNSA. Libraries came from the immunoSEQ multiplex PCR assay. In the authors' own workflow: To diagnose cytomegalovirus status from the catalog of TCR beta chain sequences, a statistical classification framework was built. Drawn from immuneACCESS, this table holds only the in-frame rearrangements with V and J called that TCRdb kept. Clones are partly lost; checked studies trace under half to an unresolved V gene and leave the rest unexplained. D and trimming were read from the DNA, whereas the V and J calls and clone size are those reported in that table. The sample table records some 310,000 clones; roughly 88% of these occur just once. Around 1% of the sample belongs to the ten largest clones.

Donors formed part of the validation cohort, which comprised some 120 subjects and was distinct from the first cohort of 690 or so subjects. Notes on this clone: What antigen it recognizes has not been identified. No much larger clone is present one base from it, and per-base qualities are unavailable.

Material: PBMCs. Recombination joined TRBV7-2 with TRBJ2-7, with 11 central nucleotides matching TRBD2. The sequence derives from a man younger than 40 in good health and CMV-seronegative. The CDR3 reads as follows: CASSSASLAGAYEQYF. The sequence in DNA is TGTGCCAGCAGCTCGGCGTCACTAGCGGGGGCTTACGAGCAGTACTTC.